Below, 29 T cell receptor beta chains from the same sample are listed, as sequenced in a study of T-cell reconstitution after alpha-beta-depleted transplantation in children. Construction of the TCRbeta library involved unique molecular identifiers. One entry per CDR3 protein, called by TCRdb with MiXCR from the PCR reads. The top ten clones hold 6.3% of a sample with fewer than 250,000 distinct CDR3 sequences, 8.2% of them seen once. Sequenced here: PBMCs, mostly from graft donor cells, sampled 180 days after TCRalphabeta/CD19-depleted stem cell transplant. The receptor source for this set is a male patient aged 10 to 17 who had a stem cell transplant for acute lymphoblastic leukemia, so the T cells may come from the graft donor.

J is TRBJ1-4 and V is TRBV19; D not resolved. The germline CDR1 and CDR2 sequences are LNHDA and SQIVND (reference sequence). CDR3 length: 14 amino acids. The V end lost 3 bases, the J end lost 0 bases, and 5 bases lay between the germline ends. DNA for the CDR3: TGTGCCAGTAGTATCTCAGCAACTAATGAAAAACTGTTTTTT. Translated, it gives CASSISATNEKLFF.

This clonotype was recorded many times. The chain has TRBV28 and TRBJ1-3; no reliable D call. V dropped 1 base and J dropped 1 base, with 8 bases sitting between them. The CDR3 consists of 15 residues. The V gene's germline CDR1 is MDHEN and CDR2 SYDVKM. CDR3 residues: CASSLSGVSGNTIYF. CDR3 DNA sequence: TGTGCCAGCAGTTTATCCGGGGTATCTGGAAACACCATATATTTT. The complete variable domain, with remaining parts taken from reference TRBV28 and TRBJ1-3, reads DVKVTQSSRYLVKRTGEKVFLECVQDMDHENMFWYRQDPGLGLRLIYFSYDVKMKEKGDIPEGYSVSREKKERFSLILESASTNQTSMYLCASSLSGVSGNTIYFGEGSWLTVV.

This clonotype was detected ten times or more. V gene TRBV6-2 or TRBV6-3 combines with J gene TRBJ2-7; no clear D. This CDR3 contains 15 residues. V was shortened by 7 bases and J by 0 bases, with 16 bases between the two germline ends. CDR1 is MNHEY, CDR2 SVGEGT, per germline. The CDR3 loop reads CASNPAGVSSYEQYF. DNA for the CDR3: TGTGCCAGCAACCCGGCAGGAGTGAGCTCCTACGAGCAGTACTTC.

At least ten counts were recorded for this clonotype. This sequence joins TRBV6-5 and TRBJ1-4; D is ambiguous. CDR1 and CDR2 (germline): MNHEY, SVGAGI. This CDR3 comprises 14 residues. V lost 0 bases and J 4 bases, leaving 6 bases between the germline ends. Written as DNA, the CDR3 is TGTGCCAGCAGTTACTCGCTCCTTAATGAAAAACTGTTTTTT. It codes for CASSYSLLNEKLFF.

This clonotype was counted many times. The chain is built from TRBV10-3 and TRBJ2-6, with 7 bases identical to TRBD1. This CDR3 is built from 15 residues. Germline V lookup: CDR1 ENHRY, CDR2 SYGVKD. Unmatched junction bases numbered 2, after V lost 4 bases and J lost 2 bases. Written as DNA, the CDR3 is TGTGCCATCAGTGGGCAGGGGGCTGGGGCCAACGTCCTGACTTTC. Protein: CAISGQGAGANVLTF.

This clonotype has a count of ten or more. The V and J genes are TRBV4-3 and TRBJ2-3; 7 bases map to TRBD1. V shed 6 bases, J shed 1 base, and the junction held 7 bases outside the gene matches. From germline, CDR1 is LGHNA and CDR2 YSLEER. The CDR3 consists of 15 residues. The CDR3 sequence: CASSGSQGGTDTQYF. The DNA of the CDR3 is TGCGCCAGCAGTGGGTCCCAGGGGGGCACAGATACGCAGTATTTT.

This clonotype was picked up many times. The chain has TRBV24-1 and TRBJ2-2, with 8 nucleotides matching TRBD2. CDR1 and CDR2 (germline): KGHDR, SFDVKD. J gave up 0 bases and V 9 bases, and 14 bases lay outside the gene matches. This CDR3 is built from 18 residues. In DNA form, the CDR3 reads TGTGCCACCGCCCAGCGGGGGCCCGGTGCGGCGAACACCGGGGAGCTGTTTTTT. It is translated as CATAQRGPGAANTGELFF.

The sample holds many counts of this clonotype. V is TRBV2 and J is TRBJ2-2; 10 bases are a match to TRBD2. There are 15 residues in the CDR3. Germline V gene data show CDR1 as SNHLY and CDR2 as FYNNEI. Trimming took 2 bases from V and 4 from J; bases not matched to a gene: 1. Here the CDR3 DNA reads TGTGCCAGCAGTGAACTAGCGGGGGCCACCGGGGAGCTGTTTTTT. It codes for CASSELAGATGELFF.

Many counts were recorded for this clonotype. V usage is TRBV12-3 or TRBV12-4 and J usage is TRBJ2-7; TRBD2 might be the D (5 bases). The CDR3 covers 14 residues. V gave up 2 bases and J gave up 4 bases, with 12 bases separating them. This CDR3 is CASSLRARTYEQYF. Written as DNA, the CDR3 is TGTGCCAGCAGTTTAAGGGCCCGGACTTACGAGCAGTACTTC.

The sample holds many counts of this clonotype. This chain uses TRBV5-1 with TRBJ2-5; maybe TRBD2 (6 bases). The germline V gene has CDR1 SGHRS and CDR2 YFSETQ. V was pared by 0 bases and J by 5 bases, with 11 bases between. The CDR3 length is 14 residues. The CDR3 region has the DNA TGCGCCAGCAGCTTGGAGCGCAGCGGGGAGACCCAGTACTTC. Translating it yields CASSLERSGETQYF. The full variable domain, rest sourced from reference TRBV5-1 and TRBJ2-5, is KAGVTQTPRYLIKTRGQQVTLSCSPISGHRSVSWYQQTPGQGLQFLFEYFSETQRNKGNFPGRFSGRQFSNSRSEMNVSTLELGDSALYLCASSLERSGETQYFGPGTRLLVL.

In this sample, this clonotype turned up many times. The chain combines TRBV29-1 with TRBJ2-7; maybe TRBD1 (8 bases). The CDR3 spans 14 residues. Trimming took off 4 bases at V and 4 bases at J, with 17 bases between the two ends. Germline CDR1 and CDR2: SQVTM and ANQGSEA. CDR3 sequence: CSVGGGQAFYEQYF. The DNA for the CDR3 is TGCAGCGTTGGGGGGGGACAGGCCTTTTACGAGCAGTACTTC.

The table lists this clonotype with many counts. The rearrangement joins TRBV7-9 to TRBJ2-4; tentative D call: TRBD1 (6 bases). Germline V gene sequence: CDR1 SEHNR, CDR2 FQNEAQ (reference sequence). V dropped 3 bases and J dropped 6 bases, with 9 bases sitting between them. The CDR3 runs to 13 residues. In DNA, the CDR3 is TGTGCCAGCAGCTTCGTCAGGGGAAACATTCAGTACTTC. Protein sequence: CASSFVRGNIQYF. Complete variable domain (other parts from reference TRBV7-9 and TRBJ2-4): DTGVSQNPRHKITKRGQNVTFRCDPISEHNRLYWYRQTLGQGPEFLTYFQNEAQLEKSRLLSDRFSAERPKGSFSTLEIQRTEQGDSAMYLCASSFVRGNIQYFGAGTRLSVL.

Ten or more counts support this clonotype. The chain joins TRBV5-1 to TRBJ2-3; no reliable D call. CDR1 and CDR2 (germline): SGHRS, YFSETQ. CDR3 length: 13 residues. The V and J ends lost 4 bases and 6 bases respectively, with 12 bases between them. The DNA for the CDR3 is TGCGCCAGCAGCAAGGGCCTCGACGATACGCAGTATTTT. Translation: CASSKGLDDTQYF.

This clonotype showed up many times. This chain links TRBV21-1 with TRBJ2-7; the table's D call of TRBD1 was not tested on the DNA. TRBV21-1 is recorded as a pseudogene. The CDR3 contains 11 residues. The CDR3 loop reads CASCERGEKYF. CDR3 sequence (DNA): TGTGCCAGCTGCGAAAGGGGGGAAAAGTACTTC.

The table lists this clonotype with many counts. The V call is TRBV27, the J call TRBJ1-3, with D hard to call. V dropped 7 bases and J dropped 0 bases, with 10 bases sitting between them. The germline V gene has CDR1 MNHEY and CDR2 SMNVEV (reference sequence). The CDR3 sequence is 14 residues long. CDR3 nucleotides: TGTGCCAGCAAACGGGAGAACTCTGGAAACACCATATATTTT. Its protein is CASKRENSGNTIYF.

This clonotype was seen at least ten times. The chain links TRBV3-1 to TRBJ2-4; D is uncertain. Germline V gene data show CDR1 as LGHDT and CDR2 as YNNKEL (reference sequence). V lost 5 bases, J lost 0 bases, and 17 bases lay in between. The CDR3 consists of 17 residues. This chain's CDR3 is CASSYPPVTLAKNIQYF. In DNA, the CDR3 is TGTGCCAGCAGCTACCCCCCGGTGACTCTAGCCAAAAACATTCAGTACTTC.

This clonotype came up a few times. The chain links TRBV20-1 to TRBJ2-7; perhaps D is TRBD1 or TRBD2 (7 bases each). Germline V gives CDR1 DFQATT, CDR2 SNEGSKA (reference sequence). Trimming stripped 6 bases from V and 7 bases from J, with 13 bases between. This CDR3 is 11 amino acids long. The CDR3 region has the DNA TGCAGTGCCCCAGGGGGGGGGGAGCAGTACTTC. It specifies CSAPGGGEQYF.

Ten or more counts support this clonotype. The CDR3 coding sequence is TGCAGTGCTCCAGATCGAAGGGGGGTTTGGCAGCCCCAGCATTTT. It encodes CSAPDRRGVWQPQHF. This chain links TRBV20-1 with TRBJ1-5; TRBD1 might be the D (6 bases). In germline, CDR1 is DFQATT, CDR2 SNEGSKA (reference sequence). V lost 5 bases, J lost 7 bases, and 21 bases lay in between. CDR3 length: 15 amino acids.

In the case of this clonotype: Possible read error: a much larger clone is one base away. The chain employs TRBV7-8 and TRBJ1-2; D is unresolved. Deletions cut 1 base from V and 2 bases from J, with 17 bases between. The CDR3 consists of 17 residues. The V gene's germline CDR1 is SGHVS and CDR2 FQNEAQ. In DNA, the CDR3 is TGTGCCAGCAGCTTAGAGGCCAGGAGGAGAAAAAACTATGGCTACACCTTC. It translates to CASSLEARRRKNYGYTF.

This clonotype was seen at least ten times. The CDR3 loop is CASSLEGQFTGELFF. DNA of the CDR3: TGCGCCAGCAGCTTGGAAGGACAGTTTACCGGGGAGCTGTTTTTT. V gene TRBV5-1 combines with J gene TRBJ2-2, with a weak D call TRBD1 (6 bases). This CDR3 region has 15 residues. Germline-derived CDR1 and CDR2 are SGHRS and YFSETQ. Trimming stripped 0 bases from V and 5 bases from J, with 11 bases between.

This clonotype has ten or more counts. V gene TRBV7-2 combines with J gene TRBJ1-6, with a possible D match to TRBD1 (5 bases). The germline gives CDR1 SGHTA, CDR2 FQGNSA. Trimming pared 3 bases from V and 6 bases from J, leaving 9 bases between. The CDR3 loop spans 14 amino acids. Written as DNA, the CDR3 is TGTGCCAGCAGCTTTAGGGGCCGTAATTCACCCCTCCACTTT. It codes for CASSFRGRNSPLHF.

This clonotype was detected many times. The V gene is TRBV7-8, the J gene TRBJ1-5, with a weak D call TRBD1 (6 bases). The CDR3 runs to 16 residues. CDR1 SGHVS and CDR2 FQNEAQ come from the germline V gene. V was cut by 0 bases and J by 7 bases, with 16 bases left in between. This CDR3 is CASSLARKQGKQPQHF. The CDR3 DNA reads TGTGCCAGCAGCTTAGCGCGAAAACAGGGTAAACAGCCCCAGCATTTT.

This clonotype was detected ten times or more. The chain links TRBV4-2 to TRBJ2-2; 7 bases are shared with TRBD2. V gave up 2 bases and J gave up 4 bases; unmatched junction bases: 13. This CDR3 is 18 amino acids long. Germline V gene data show CDR1 as LGHNA and CDR2 as YNFKEQ. The chain's CDR3 is CASSQRPPERGGTGELFF. The CDR3 DNA follows: TGTGCCAGCAGCCAAAGGCCCCCTGAGCGGGGTGGCACCGGGGAGCTGTTTTTT.

This clonotype appeared many times. This chain's CDR3 is CASSLNPGGSAEAFF. CDR3 bases: TGTGCCAGCAGCTTAAACCCAGGGGGAAGCGCTGAAGCTTTCTTT. The chain has TRBV7-8 and TRBJ1-1; 7 bases fit TRBD1. The CDR3 extends over 15 amino acids. Losses at the gene ends were 2 bases for V and 6 bases for J; bases not matched to a gene: 9. The germline V gene encodes CDR1 SGHVS and CDR2 FQNEAQ. Full variable domain (missing parts from reference TRBV7-8 and TRBJ1-1): GAGVSQSPRYKVAKRGQDVALRCDPISGHVSLFWYQQALGQGPEFLTYFQNEAQLDKSGLPSDRFFAERPEGSVSTLKIQRTQQEDSAVYLCASSLNPGGSAEAFFGQGTRLTVV.

This clonotype was observed at least ten times. The genes are TRBV29-1 and TRBJ1-5, with a possible D match to TRBD1 (5 bases). This CDR3 is built from 14 residues. CDR1 and CDR2 from the germline V gene are SQVTM and ANQGSEA. V lost 4 bases and J 0 bases, leaving 10 bases between the germline ends. The CDR3 DNA follows: TGCAGCGTTGGTGGGACGGTTAGCAATCAGCCCCAGCATTTT. It yields the protein CSVGGTVSNQPQHF.

This CDR3 is CASSQLAGGPVPYNEQFF. The CDR3 DNA reads as TGTGCCAGCAGCCAGCTAGCGGGGGGGCCCGTGCCCTACAATGAGCAGTTCTTC. The chain joins TRBV7-3 to TRBJ2-1, with TRBD2 identical over 12 bases. The CDR3 is 18 amino acids. The J segment lost 2 bases and the V segment lost 5 bases, leaving 10 bases of the junction unmatched. Germline V gene sequence: CDR1 SGHTA, CDR2 FQGTGA.

In this sample, this clonotype turned up many times. The chain uses TRBV12-3 or TRBV12-4 and TRBJ1-1, with D tentatively TRBD1 (5 bases). The V end was cut by 6 bases, the J end by 6 bases, with 23 bases between. The length of the CDR3 is 16 residues. The CDR3 here is CASSPLQVSDGAEAFF. The CDR3 DNA follows: TGTGCCAGCAGCCCTCTACAGGTCTCCGACGGCGCTGAAGCTTTCTTT.

This clonotype was found many times. This chain connects TRBV5-6 to TRBJ2-2; D could derive from TRBD1 or TRBD2 (5 bases each). Germline V CDR1 and CDR2: SGHDT, YYEEEE. V was clipped by 5 bases and J by 2 bases, with 13 bases between them. This CDR3 is built from 15 residues. This CDR3 is CASSPPGPNTGELFF. CDR3 in DNA: TGTGCCAGCAGTCCACCGGGACCTAACACCGGGGAGCTGTTTTTT. The full variable domain, completed using reference TRBV5-6 and TRBJ2-2, is DAGVTQSPTHLIKTRGQQVTLRCSPKSGHDTVSWYQQALGQGPQFIFQYYEEEERQRGNFPDRFSGHQFPNYSSELNVNALLLGDSALYLCASSPPGPNTGELFFGEGSRLTVL.

The table lists this clonotype with many counts. V is TRBV20-1 and J is TRBJ1-1; unclear D gene. This CDR3 has 14 amino acids. Trimming took 6 bases from V and 1 from J, leaving 15 bases between them. CDR1 is DFQATT, CDR2 SNEGSKA, per germline (reference sequence). The CDR3 coding sequence is TGCAGTGCCGTAGTGGGGTCTAGGAACACTGAAGCTTTCTTT. This sequence encodes CSAVVGSRNTEAFF.